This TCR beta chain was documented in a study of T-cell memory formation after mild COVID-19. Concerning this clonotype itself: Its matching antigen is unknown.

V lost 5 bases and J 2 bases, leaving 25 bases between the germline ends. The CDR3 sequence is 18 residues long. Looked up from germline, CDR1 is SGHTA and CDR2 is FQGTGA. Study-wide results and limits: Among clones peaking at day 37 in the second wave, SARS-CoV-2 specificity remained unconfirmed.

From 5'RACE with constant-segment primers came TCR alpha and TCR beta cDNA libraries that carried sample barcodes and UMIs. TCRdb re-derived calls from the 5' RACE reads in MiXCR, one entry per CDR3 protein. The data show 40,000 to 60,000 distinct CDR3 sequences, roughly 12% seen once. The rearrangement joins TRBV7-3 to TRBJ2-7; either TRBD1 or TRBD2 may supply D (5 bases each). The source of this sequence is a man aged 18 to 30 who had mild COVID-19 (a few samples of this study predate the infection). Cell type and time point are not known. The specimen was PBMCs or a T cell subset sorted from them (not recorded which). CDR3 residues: CASSTHPSSGTQTYEQYF. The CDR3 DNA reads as TGTGCCAGCAGCACCCATCCGTCTTCCGGGACGCAGACCTACGAGCAGTACTTC.